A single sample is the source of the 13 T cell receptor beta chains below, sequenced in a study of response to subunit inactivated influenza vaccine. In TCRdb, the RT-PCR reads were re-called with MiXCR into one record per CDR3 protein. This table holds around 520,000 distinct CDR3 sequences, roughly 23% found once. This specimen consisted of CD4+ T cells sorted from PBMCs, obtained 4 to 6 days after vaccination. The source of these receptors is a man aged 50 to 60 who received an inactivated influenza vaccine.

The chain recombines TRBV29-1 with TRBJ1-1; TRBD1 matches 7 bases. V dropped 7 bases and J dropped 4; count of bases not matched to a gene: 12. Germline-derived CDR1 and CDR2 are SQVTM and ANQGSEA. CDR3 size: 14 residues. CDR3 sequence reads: CSGSPRTGLTEAFF. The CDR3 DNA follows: TGCAGCGGATCCCCTCGGACAGGACTCACTGAAGCTTTCTTT.

The CDR3, as DNA: TGTGCCAGCTCACCGGACAGGGGGCGTCCTGGCTACACCTTC. This translates into CASSPDRGRPGYTF. The rearrangement joins TRBV18 to TRBJ1-2, with 11 bases matching TRBD1. The CDR3 totals 14 residues. Germline trimming cut 3 bases from V and 7 bases from J; bases unmatched to any gene: 4. Germline CDR1 KGHSH, CDR2 LQKENI. Complete variable domain (other parts from reference TRBV18 and TRBJ1-2): NAGVMQNPRHLVRRRGQEARLRCSPMKGHSHVYWYRQLPEEGLKFMVYLQKENIIDESGMPKERFSAEFPKEGPSILRIQQVVRGDSAAYFCASSPDRGRPGYTFGSGTRLTVV.

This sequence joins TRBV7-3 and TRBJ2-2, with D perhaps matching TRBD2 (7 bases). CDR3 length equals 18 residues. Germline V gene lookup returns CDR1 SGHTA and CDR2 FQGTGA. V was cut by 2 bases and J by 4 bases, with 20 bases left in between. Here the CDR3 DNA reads TGTGCCAGCAGCTTAGGGGGCGGGGGTTCTTCGAGCACCGGGGAGCTGTTTTTT. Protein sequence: CASSLGGGGSSSTGELFF.

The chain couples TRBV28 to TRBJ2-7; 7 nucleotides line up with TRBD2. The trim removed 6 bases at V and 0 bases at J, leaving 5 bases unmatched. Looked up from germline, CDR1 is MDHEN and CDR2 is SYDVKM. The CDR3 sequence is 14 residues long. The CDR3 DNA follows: TGTGCCAGCAGATCTAGCGGCCCCTCCTACGAGCAGTACTTC. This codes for CASRSSGPSYEQYF.

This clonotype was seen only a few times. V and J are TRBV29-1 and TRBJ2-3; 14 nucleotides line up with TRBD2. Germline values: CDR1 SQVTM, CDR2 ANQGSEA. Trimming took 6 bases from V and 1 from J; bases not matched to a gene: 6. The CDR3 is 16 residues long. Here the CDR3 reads CSVSGTSGRGTDTQYF. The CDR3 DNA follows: TGCAGCGTATCCGGGACTAGCGGGAGAGGCACAGATACGCAGTATTTT.

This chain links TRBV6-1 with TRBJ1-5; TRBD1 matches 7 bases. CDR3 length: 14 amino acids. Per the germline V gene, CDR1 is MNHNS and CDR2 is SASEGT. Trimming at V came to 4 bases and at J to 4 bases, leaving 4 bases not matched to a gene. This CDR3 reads CASSVPGGNQPQHF. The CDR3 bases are TGTGCCAGCAGTGTTCCAGGGGGGAATCAGCCCCAGCATTTT.

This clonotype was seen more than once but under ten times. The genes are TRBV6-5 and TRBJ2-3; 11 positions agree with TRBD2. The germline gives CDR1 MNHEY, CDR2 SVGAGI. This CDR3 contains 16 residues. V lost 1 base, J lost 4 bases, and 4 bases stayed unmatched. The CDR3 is CASSYFSGRASDTQYF. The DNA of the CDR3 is TGTGCCAGCAGTTACTTTAGCGGGAGGGCCTCAGATACGCAGTATTTT.

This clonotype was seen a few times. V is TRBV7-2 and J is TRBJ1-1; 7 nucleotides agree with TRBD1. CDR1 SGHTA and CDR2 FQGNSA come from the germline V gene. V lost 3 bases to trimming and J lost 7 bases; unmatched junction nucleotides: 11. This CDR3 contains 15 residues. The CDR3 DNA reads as TGTGCCAGCAGCTTCAAACAGGGGACATCAGGTGAAGCTTTCTTT. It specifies CASSFKQGTSGEAFF. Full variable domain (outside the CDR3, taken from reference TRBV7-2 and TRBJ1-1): GAGVSQSPSNKVTEKGKDVELRCDPISGHTALYWYRQSLGQGLEFLIYFQGNSAPDKSGLPSDRFSAERTGGSVSTLTIQRTQQEDSAVYLCASSFKQGTSGEAFFGQGTRLTVV.

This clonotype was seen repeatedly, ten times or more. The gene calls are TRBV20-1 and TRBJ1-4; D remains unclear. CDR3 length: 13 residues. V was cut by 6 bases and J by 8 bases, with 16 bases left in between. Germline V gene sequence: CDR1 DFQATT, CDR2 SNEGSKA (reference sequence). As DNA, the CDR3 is TGCAGTGCCGAAAATAGGGAGGAAGAAAAACTGTTTTTT. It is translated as CSAENREEEKLFF.

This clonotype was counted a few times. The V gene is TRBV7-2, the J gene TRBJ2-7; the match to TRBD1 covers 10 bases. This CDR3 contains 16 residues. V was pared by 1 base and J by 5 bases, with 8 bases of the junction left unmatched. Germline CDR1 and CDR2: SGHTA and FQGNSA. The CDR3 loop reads CASSLDYYGTGDEQYF. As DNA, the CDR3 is TGTGCCAGCAGCTTAGATTATTACGGGACAGGGGACGAGCAGTACTTC.

The CDR3 DNA is TGTGCCAGCAGTGAAGGGGGCCGACTCCAAGAGACCCAGTACTTC. Protein sequence: CASSEGGRLQETQYF. This chain links TRBV6-1 with TRBJ2-5; D perhaps matches TRBD1 (5 bases). The CDR3 consists of 15 residues. The ends were cut back, 1 base at V and 1 base at J, with 10 bases in the middle. The germline V gene has CDR1 MNHNS and CDR2 SASEGT.

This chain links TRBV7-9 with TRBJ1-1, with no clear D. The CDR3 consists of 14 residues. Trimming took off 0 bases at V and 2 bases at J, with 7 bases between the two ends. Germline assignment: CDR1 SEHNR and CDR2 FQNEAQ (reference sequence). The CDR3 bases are TGTGCCAGCAGCTTAGCGTCTAAAAACACTGAAGCTTTCTTT. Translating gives CASSLASKNTEAFF. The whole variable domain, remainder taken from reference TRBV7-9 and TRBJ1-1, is DTGVSQNPRHKITKRGQNVTFRCDPISEHNRLYWYRQTLGQGPEFLTYFQNEAQLEKSRLLSDRFSAERPKGSFSTLEIQRTEQGDSAMYLCASSLASKNTEAFFGQGTRLTVV.

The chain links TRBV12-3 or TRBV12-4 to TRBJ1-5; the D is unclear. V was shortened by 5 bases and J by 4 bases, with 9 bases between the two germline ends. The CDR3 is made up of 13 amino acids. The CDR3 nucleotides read TGTGCCAGCAGTCCAATTAAAAATCAGCCCCAGCATTTT. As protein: CASSPIKNQPQHF.